A single sample is the source of the 25 T cell receptor beta chains below, sequenced in a study of OX40 agonist ivuxolimab in advanced cancers. Produced via immunoSEQ multiplex PCR; TCRdb's table is partial and in-frame only. This sample has some 82,000 clones, with roughly 91% found just once. This material consisted of CD4+ or CD8+ T cells sorted from blood, taken in a trial of the OX40 agonist ivuxolimab. These receptors all stem from an adult with an advanced solid tumor such as melanoma, head and neck, liver or kidney cancer.

The chain employs TRBV28 and TRBJ1-2, with a weak D call TRBD1 (6 bases). Germline CDR1 is MDHEN and CDR2 is SYDVKM. V lost 7 bases to trimming and J lost 5 bases, with 14 bases between them. This CDR3 has 13 residues. CDR3 residues: CASTSTGHYGYTF. Here the CDR3 DNA reads TGTGCCAGCACCTCCACGGGACATTATGGCTACACCTTC.

This chain joins TRBV19 and TRBJ1-5; no clear D. The length of the CDR3 is 15 residues. Per germline, CDR1 LNHDA and CDR2 SQIVND (reference sequence). Trimming left V 7 bases short and J 0 bases short, with 13 bases between. The CDR3 DNA sequence: TGTGCCAGTATCCCCGTAGTAAATAGCAATCAGCCCCAGCATTTT. It translates to CASIPVVNSNQPQHF. Based on the CDR3 plus reference TRBV19 and TRBJ1-5, the full variable domain is DGGITQSPKYLFRKEGQNVTLSCEQNLNHDAMYWYRQDPGQGLRLIYYSQIVNDFQKGDIAEGYSVSREKKESFPLTVTSAQKNPTAFYLCASIPVVNSNQPQHFGDGTRLSIL.

This chain joins TRBV5-1 and TRBJ2-7; D is perhaps TRBD2 (5 bases). Trimming left V 6 bases short and J 0 bases short, with 10 bases between. The germline gives CDR1 SGHRS, CDR2 YFSETQ. There are 13 residues in the CDR3. CDR3 nucleotide sequence: TGCGCCAGCACCACGGGGAGCTCCTACGAGCAGTACTTC. This sequence encodes CASTTGSSYEQYF.

The chain has TRBV5-1 and TRBJ2-7, with D possibly TRBD2 on 6 matching bases. The CDR3 contains 15 residues. Trimming pared 0 bases from V and 0 bases from J, leaving 10 bases between. Per germline, CDR1 SGHRS and CDR2 YFSETQ. CDR3 sequence: CASSLGGTISYEQYF. CDR3 in DNA: TGCGCCAGCAGCTTGGGCGGGACCATCTCCTACGAGCAGTACTTC.

The chain has TRBV7-9 and TRBJ2-7, with 11 positions matching TRBD2. CDR1 SEHNR and CDR2 FQNEAQ come from the germline V gene (reference sequence). The CDR3 consists of 13 residues. Unmatched junction bases numbered 6, after V lost 7 bases and J lost 7 bases. CDR3 nucleotides: TGTGCCAGCATGGTAGCGGGAGGGCGGGAGCAGTACTTC. Translating it yields CASMVAGGREQYF.

J is TRBJ1-1 and V is TRBV4-2; TRBD1 agrees at 9 bases. Germline-derived CDR1 and CDR2 are LGHNA and YNFKEQ. The V segment lost 4 bases and the J segment 8 bases; nucleotides outside the gene matches: 8. The CDR3 totals 14 residues. The CDR3 nucleotides read TGTGCCAGCAGCCGAGCGACAGGGGGAGAGGAAGCTTTCTTT. Protein: CASSRATGGEEAFF.

The chain links TRBV4-1 to TRBJ1-4, with D possibly being TRBD1 (5 bases). This CDR3 region has 14 residues. The V and J ends lost 0 bases and 9 bases respectively, with 11 bases between them. Per germline, CDR1 MGHRA and CDR2 YSYEKL. The CDR3 bases are TGCGCCAGCAGCCAAGAGTCAGGGAGGCAAAAACTGTTTTTT. Translated: CASSQESGRQKLFF.

The chain employs TRBV11-3 and TRBJ2-5; TRBD1 matches 7 bases. J gave up 2 bases and V 5 bases, and 8 bases lay outside the gene matches. This CDR3 spans 15 amino acids. Per the germline V gene, CDR1 is SGHNT and CDR2 is YENEEA. The CDR3 is CASSHRGYGQETQYF. CDR3 DNA sequence: TGTGCCAGCAGCCACAGGGGCTATGGGCAAGAGACCCAGTACTTC.

V is TRBV6-5 and J is TRBJ2-7; 9 nucleotides line up with TRBD1. Germline V gene lookup returns CDR1 MNHEY and CDR2 SVGAGI. V dropped 2 bases and J dropped 5; count of bases not matched to a gene: 10. This CDR3 comprises 16 residues. DNA for the CDR3: TGTGCCAGCAGTTACCGATCCCCGGGACAGGGCCACGAGCAGTACTTC. Amino acid sequence: CASSYRSPGQGHEQYF.

The J gene is TRBJ1-5, the V gene TRBV6-6; D unclear. Germline CDR1 is MNHNY and CDR2 is SVGAGI (reference sequence). There are 14 residues in the CDR3. V lost 6 bases and J 3 bases, leaving 12 bases between the germline ends. The CDR3 DNA sequence: TGTGCCAGCAGGTGGCAGGAGCCCAATCAGCCCCAGCATTTT. Amino acid sequence: CASRWQEPNQPQHF.

Here the CDR3 reads CASSEGGQNIQYF. CDR3 nucleotides: TGTGCCAGCAGTGAAGGGGGTCAAAACATTCAGTACTTC. This rearrangement joins TRBV2 to TRBJ2-4; D call uncertain. CDR3 length: 13 amino acids. Germline V gene sequence: CDR1 SNHLY, CDR2 FYNNEI. Trimming cost V 1 base and J 5 bases, with 6 bases left between them.

The chain combines TRBV28 with TRBJ2-3, with 9 nucleotides matching TRBD2. The CDR3 extends over 15 amino acids. V lost 6 bases to trimming and J lost 2 bases; unmatched junction nucleotides: 6. The germline CDR1 and CDR2 sequences are MDHEN and SYDVKM. CDR3 in DNA: TGTGCCAGCAGAGTCCTAGCGGGATCCACAGATACGCAGTATTTT. The encoded protein is CASRVLAGSTDTQYF.

The gene calls are TRBV6-4 and TRBJ1-5; D may be TRBD1 (6 bases). The CDR3 is 17 amino acids. Trimming stripped 6 bases from V and 7 bases from J, with 25 bases between. The germline V gene encodes CDR1 MRHNA and CDR2 SNTAGT. The CDR3 loop reads CASRGGSQGDSKQPQHF. The CDR3 bases are TGTGCCAGCAGAGGGGGTTCCCAAGGGGATTCCAAACAGCCCCAGCATTTT.

The genes are TRBV5-1 and TRBJ1-1, with a weak D call TRBD1 (6 bases). Germline CDR1 reads SGHRS; CDR2 reads YFSETQ. This CDR3 has 15 residues. The V end was cut by 4 bases, the J end by 3 bases, with 16 bases between. In DNA form, the CDR3 reads TGCGCCAGCAGCCTCATCACAGGGTCGGACACTGAAGCTTTCTTT. Translating gives CASSLITGSDTEAFF. Variable domain in full (rest from reference TRBV5-1 and TRBJ1-1): KAGVTQTPRYLIKTRGQQVTLSCSPISGHRSVSWYQQTPGQGLQFLFEYFSETQRNKGNFPGRFSGRQFSNSRSEMNVSTLELGDSALYLCASSLITGSDTEAFFGQGTRLTVV.

The gene calls are TRBV28 and TRBJ1-4; D perhaps matches TRBD1 (6 bases). CDR3 length: 12 residues. Germline V lookup: CDR1 MDHEN, CDR2 SYDVKM. Trimming shortened V by 11 bases and J by 1 base, and 8 bases separated the two germline ends. The CDR3 region has the DNA TGTGCCGGACAGCGAACTAATGAAAAACTGTTTTTT. It translates to CAGQRTNEKLFF.

J is TRBJ2-3 and V is TRBV9, with a tentative D call TRBD1 (6 bases). Trimming cost V 0 bases and J 0 bases, with 11 bases left between them. The CDR3 spans 16 residues. Per germline, CDR1 SGDLS and CDR2 YYNGEE. This CDR3 is CASSVGSGVSTDTQYF. CDR3 nucleotide sequence: TGTGCCAGCAGCGTAGGGTCAGGGGTCAGCACAGATACGCAGTATTTT. Full variable domain (rest looked up from reference TRBV9 and TRBJ2-3): DSGVTQTPKHLITATGQRVTLRCSPRSGDLSVYWYQQSLDQGLQFLIQYYNGEERAKGNILERFSAQQFPDLHSELNLSSLELGDSALYFCASSVGSGVSTDTQYFGPGTRLTVL.

The chain employs TRBV7-2 and TRBJ2-1; perhaps TRBD2 as D (5 bases). CDR1 and CDR2 from the germline V gene are SGHTA and FQGNSA. V was trimmed by 1 base and J by 5 bases, leaving 12 bases between them. The CDR3 runs 15 residues. CDR3 coding DNA: TGTGCCAGCAGCTTAGTATCGGGGTTGGACAATGAGCAGTTCTTC. Translation gives CASSLVSGLDNEQFF. The variable domain in full, completed from reference TRBV7-2 and TRBJ2-1, reads GAGVSQSPSNKVTEKGKDVELRCDPISGHTALYWYRQSLGQGLEFLIYFQGNSAPDKSGLPSDRFSAERTGGSVSTLTIQRTQQEDSAVYLCASSLVSGLDNEQFFGPGTRLTVL.

With respect to this clone: Additional DNA sequences in this sample encode the identical CDR3. The gene calls are TRBV5-1 and TRBJ2-5, with D possibly TRBD2 on 5 matching bases. CDR3 length equals 13 residues. The germline V and J ends were trimmed by 4 bases and 4 bases, with 11 bases remaining between them. CDR1 is SGHRS, CDR2 YFSETQ, per germline. In nucleotides, the CDR3 is TGCGCCAGCAGCCCGGGATCTGGAGAGACCCAGTACTTC. Translating it yields CASSPGSGETQYF.

The J gene is TRBJ1-2, the V gene TRBV10-2; D possibly corresponds to TRBD1 (5 bases). The CDR3 has 14 amino acids. Germline assignment: CDR1 WSHSY and CDR2 SAAADI. V lost 2 bases to trimming and J lost 4 bases, with 11 bases between them. Here the CDR3 reads CASSEPQGAYGYTF. For the CDR3, the DNA is TGCGCCAGCAGTGAGCCCCAGGGTGCCTATGGCTACACCTTC.

The V call is TRBV15, the J call TRBJ1-1; possible D gene TRBD1, 5 bases. V lost 7 bases, J lost 5 bases, and 14 bases lay in between. The CDR3 is 13 residues long. The germline CDR1 and CDR2 sequences are LNHNV and YYDKDF (reference sequence). The DNA of the CDR3 is TGTGCCACCACCGAAGACAGTTGGACTGAAGCTTTCTTT. Its translation: CATTEDSWTEAFF.

This clone showed up just once. V is TRBV28 and J is TRBJ1-2, with TRBD1 matching over 7 bases. This CDR3 spans 14 amino acids. From germline, CDR1 is MDHEN and CDR2 SYDVKM. The V and J ends lost 3 bases and 5 bases, in that order; junction bases with no gene match: 6. CDR3 DNA: TGTGCCAGCAGTTTCGGTAGGGGGCCGTATGGCTACACCTTC. This encodes CASSFGRGPYGYTF.

Concerning this clone itself: The junction does not match germline at one end; this may be a read error. This sequence joins TRBV7-7 and TRBJ2-1; the D is unclear. This CDR3 comprises 16 residues. Germline V gene lookup returns CDR1 SSHAT and CDR2 FNYEAQ (reference sequence). CDR3 coding DNA: TGTGCTAGCAGCTCCCCCTGGCGGTACTCCTACAATGAGCAGTTCTTC. It codes for CASSSPWRYSYNEQFF.

This sequence joins TRBV28 and TRBJ2-1; D unclear. Germline V gene data show CDR1 as MDHEN and CDR2 as SYDVKM. V shed 2 bases and J shed 8 bases, with 16 bases lying between them. The CDR3 spans 15 residues. The CDR3 region has the DNA TGTGCCAGCAGTTTAGGTAGGGTATCTGGTGATGAGCAGTTCTTC. Protein sequence: CASSLGRVSGDEQFF.

This sequence joins TRBV27 and TRBJ2-5; D unclear. The last part of the DNA fits TRBJ2-7 better; the J call may be wrong. Germline CDR1 MNHEY, CDR2 SMNVEV (reference sequence). The CDR3 length is 10 residues. The CDR3 nucleotides are TGTGCCAGCAGTACCTACGAGCAGTACTTC. It translates to CASSTYEQYF.

The chain links TRBV4-1 to TRBJ1-5; D gene ambiguous. V lost 3 bases and J 9 bases, leaving 12 bases between the germline ends. The CDR3 covers 13 residues. Germline loops: CDR1 MGHRA, CDR2 YSYEKL. CDR3 nucleotides: TGCGCCAGCAGCCAGGGTGTGTCCTGGCCCCAGCATTTT. As protein: CASSQGVSWPQHF.